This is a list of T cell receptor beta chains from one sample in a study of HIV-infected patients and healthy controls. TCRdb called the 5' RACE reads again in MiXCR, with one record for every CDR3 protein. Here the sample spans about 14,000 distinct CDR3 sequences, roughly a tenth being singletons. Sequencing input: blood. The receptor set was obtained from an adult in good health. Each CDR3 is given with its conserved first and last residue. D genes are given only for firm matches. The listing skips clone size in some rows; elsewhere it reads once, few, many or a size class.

TGTGCCAGCAGCAGCGGGACTAGCGGGGGTTTATCCTACAATGAGCAGTTCTTC	CASSSGTSGGLSYNEQFF	TRBV13	TRBJ2-1	TRBD2	many	18
TGTGCCAGCAGCCAAGAGTCCGGTCTAGCGGGGGGCGGTGAGCAGTTCTTC	CASSQESGLAGGGEQFF	TRBV4-2	TRBJ2-1	TRBD2	many	17
TGTGCCAGCAGCACCACGACACTGACTGAAGCTTTCTTT	CASSTTTLTEAFF	TRBV12-3/TRBV12-4	TRBJ1-1	-	-	13
TGCAGCGTTTCCCCGCGATTGGGTAACTATGGCTACACCTTC	CSVSPRLGNYGYTF	TRBV29-1	TRBJ1-2	-	few	14
TGTGCCAGCATCAAGGAATTCGGGCGGGGACTTTACAATGAGCAGTTCTTC	CASIKEFGRGLYNEQFF	TRBV11-2	TRBJ2-1	-	-	17
TGTGCCAGCAGTGAAGGAGAAGGGGGCAATGAGCAGTTCTTC	CASSEGEGGNEQFF	TRBV6-1	TRBJ2-1	-	medium-sized	14
TGTGCCAGCAGTTACTCGCAGGGGGCGGTAGGCTACACCTTC	CASSYSQGAVGYTF	TRBV6-5	TRBJ1-2	TRBD1	many	14
TGTGCCAGCACCCCGACGGTCAGGGTGCAAGCTTTCTTT	CASTPTVRVQAFF	TRBV12-3/TRBV12-4	TRBJ1-1	-	many	13
TGTGCCAGCAGCTTACATGGGTCCTACGAGCAGTACTTC	CASSLHGSYEQYF	TRBV7-9	TRBJ2-7	-	medium-sized	13
TGCAGTGCCCCAATACCAAAGAACAGGGGGGCATCGGGAGAGCAGTACTTC	CSAPIPKNRGASGEQYF	TRBV20-1	TRBJ2-7	TRBD1	many	17
TGTGCCAGCAGTTACACGTGGACTAGCGGGAAGGCAGATACGCAGTATTTT	CASSYTWTSGKADTQYF	TRBV6-6	TRBJ2-3	TRBD2	many	17
TGTGCCAGCAGCCAAGCTCTCGGACTTGAGCAGTTCTTC	CASSQALGLEQFF	TRBV14	TRBJ2-1	-	-	13
TGTGCCAGCAGGGACTGGGGCAGACATAGCAATCAGCCCCAGCATTTT	CASRDWGRHSNQPQHF	TRBV6-2/TRBV6-3	TRBJ1-5	-	many	16
TGTGCCAGCAGCTTGAGTGGTGTCGGGGAAAAACTGTTTTTT	CASSLSGVGEKLFF	TRBV13	TRBJ1-4	-	many	14
TGTGCCAGCAGTGGAGCGGGAGAGCAGTTCTTC	CASSGAGEQFF	TRBV2	TRBJ2-1	TRBD2	many	11
TGCGCCAGCAGCTTAAATCTGCGGGGGTCCACAGATACGCAGTATTTT	CASSLNLRGSTDTQYF	TRBV5-1	TRBJ2-3	TRBD2	medium-sized	16
TGTGCCAGCAGCGGAGCATGGGAGGGCCCCTACGAGCAGTACTTC	CASSGAWEGPYEQYF	TRBV2	TRBJ2-7	TRBD2	medium-sized	15
TGTGCCAGCAGCTTAAGCAGGGGGCCAGAGACCCAGTACTTC	CASSLSRGPETQYF	TRBV7-6	TRBJ2-5	TRBD1	many	14
TGTGCCAGCAGATTAACCGGGACTAGCGGGAGTAATCAGTATTTT	CASRLTGTSGSNQYF	TRBV6-2/TRBV6-3	TRBJ2-3	TRBD2	many	15
TGTGCCAGTAGTAATCCCTCCCCGGGACTAGCGGGAGGAGGGGACACAGATACGCAGTATTTT	CASSNPSPGLAGGGDTDTQYF	TRBV19	TRBJ2-3	TRBD2	many	21
TGTGCCATCAGTGAGGATCTGGGTAAAAACATTCAGTACTTC	CAISEDLGKNIQYF	TRBV10-3	TRBJ2-4	-	many	14
TGTGCCAGCAGTGGTCACTCTCTAGCGGGACAAGGAGAGCATTACTTC	CASSGHSLAGQGEHYF	TRBV6-2/TRBV6-3	TRBJ2-7	TRBD2	many	16
TGTGCCAGTAGAGAGACAGGGACGGGGAACACTGAAGCTTTCTTT	CASRETGTGNTEAFF	TRBV19	TRBJ1-1	TRBD1	many	15
TGTGCCAGCAGTCCCGCGGGGGGACCTGATGAAGCTTTCTTT	CASSPAGGPDEAFF	TRBV12-3/TRBV12-4	TRBJ1-1	-	many	14
TGCAGTGCTCTACTCCCTCCCTTGTCGCTAGAGACCCAGTACTTC	CSALLPPLSLETQYF	TRBV20-1	TRBJ2-5	-	many	15
TGTGCCAGCAGCTTAGTGGGAGGGAATCAGCCCCAGCATTTT	CASSLVGGNQPQHF	TRBV7-2	TRBJ1-5	-	medium-sized	14
TGTGCCAGTAGTACAGGGTTGCGCAATCAGCCCCAGCATTTT	CASSTGLRNQPQHF	TRBV19	TRBJ1-5	-	few	14
TGTGCCAGCTCACCCCGGCGAGCGGAGGATCAGCCCCAGCATTTT	CASSPRRAEDQPQHF	TRBV18	TRBJ1-5	-	-	15
TGTGCCAGCAGCCAACAACGGCCTAGCGGATACAATGAGCAGTTCTTC	CASSQQRPSGYNEQFF	TRBV6-2/TRBV6-3	TRBJ2-1	TRBD2	many	16
TGTGCCAGCAGATTACTAGCGGGGGACACAGATACGCAGTATTTT	CASRLLAGDTDTQYF	TRBV6-4	TRBJ2-3	TRBD2	-	15
TGTGCCAGCAACAGGGCTTTGAACACTGAAGCTTTCTTT	CASNRALNTEAFF	TRBV13	TRBJ1-1	-	few	13
TGTGCCAGCAGCCTTGCCGAAGCTTTCTTT	CASSLAEAFF	TRBV7-9	TRBJ1-1	-	medium-sized	10
TGTGCCAGCATGAGGGCACACTCCGGTGATACGCAGTATTTT	CASMRAHSGDTQYF	TRBV6-5	TRBJ2-3	-	many	14
TGTGCCAGTAGTACCCCTCGGACAGGGCGATCCTACGAGCAGTACTTC	CASSTPRTGRSYEQYF	TRBV19	TRBJ2-7	TRBD1	-	16
TGCGCCAGCAGCCAAGACCCGCGAGGGTCCTACAATGAGCAGTTCTTC	CASSQDPRGSYNEQFF	TRBV4-3	TRBJ2-1	-	medium-sized	16
TGCGCCAGCAGCTTGGAGGGGACTAGTTACAATGAGCAGTTCTTC	CASSLEGTSYNEQFF	TRBV5-1	TRBJ2-1	TRBD2	many	15
TGTGCCAGCAGCTTAGGTCCGGGACAGGGGGGTGAGGGCTACACCTTC	CASSLGPGQGGEGYTF	TRBV11-2	TRBJ1-2	TRBD1	medium-sized	16
TGTGCCAGCAGCCAAGAATATGGTCAGCCCCAGCATTTT	CASSQEYGQPQHF	TRBV4-2	TRBJ1-5	-	medium-sized	13